Listed below are T cell receptor beta chains from one sample, sequenced in a study of human T cells and chemical hapten exposure. TCRdb re-called the RACE reads with MiXCR, one entry per CDR3 protein. The table includes some 77,000 distinct CDR3 sequences, 10% detected once. The sample consisted of whole blood, taken in connection with sensitization to the hapten diphenylcyclopropenone (DPC). The receptors stem from a woman between 50 and 59 years old with alopecia areata. Some clones in this sample may be carry-over from other donors' samples. Both conserved end residues are part of each CDR3. The D gene is left open where the match is weak. Clone size appears in some rows only: once, few, many, or a class for an expanded clone.

d_call j_call v_call clone_size cdr3_aa cdr3_nt
. TRBJ1-4 TRBV5-1 . CASSPGQNEKLFF TGCGCCAGCAGTCCCGGACAGAATGAAAAACTGTTTTTT
. TRBJ2-1 TRBV28 few CASREARALNEQFF TGTGCCAGCAGAGAGGCCAGGGCTCTCAATGAGCAGTTCTTC
. TRBJ1-6 TRBV7-2 many CASSPRVGGVGSPLHF TGTGCCAGCAGCCCACGAGTAGGAGGAGTAGGTTCACCCCTCCACTTT
. TRBJ2-7 TRBV27 many CASSLGPRGGPYEQYF TGTGCCAGCAGTCTGGGCCCCAGGGGAGGGCCCTACGAGCAGTACTTC
. TRBJ2-1 TRBV29-1 . CSGKTWDEQFF TGCAGCGGGAAGACCTGGGATGAGCAGTTCTTC
TRBD1 TRBJ2-2 TRBV7-6 many CASSSGQATGELFF TGTGCCAGCAGTTCGGGACAGGCGACCGGGGAGCTGTTTTTT
TRBD2 TRBJ2-1 TRBV25-1 . CASSEGLAGALTEQFF TGTGCCAGCAGTGAAGGTCTGGCGGGAGCCCTCACTGAGCAGTTCTTC
. TRBJ2-5 TRBV7-2 . CASSGDRQETQYF TGTGCCAGCAGCGGGGACCGCCAAGAGACCCAGTACTTC
. TRBJ1-2 TRBV27 . CASSLSPGANYGYTF TGTGCCAGCAGTTTATCGCCAGGGGCTAACTATGGCTACACCTTC
. TRBJ2-1 TRBV11-3 . CASSPSGDEQFF TGTGCCAGCAGCCCCAGCGGTGATGAGCAGTTCTTC
TRBD1 TRBJ1-2 TRBV27 many CASSPQGDYGYTF TGTGCCAGCAGTCCGCAGGGGGACTATGGCTACACCTTC
. TRBJ2-3 TRBV6-5 . CASSRWGSTQYF TGTGCCAGCAGCCGGTGGGGGAGTACGCAGTATTTT
. TRBJ2-7 TRBV7-3 . CASSPRGRAGEQYF TGTGCCAGCAGCCCCCGGGGAAGGGCGGGCGAGCAGTACTTC
TRBD1 TRBJ1-2 TRBV29-1 . CSVVTGVGYTF TGCAGCGTGGTAACAGGGGTAGGCTACACCTTC
. TRBJ2-2 TRBV12-3/TRBV12-4 few CASSVTGITGELFF TGTGCCAGCAGTGTGACAGGAATCACCGGGGAGCTGTTTTTT
TRBD2 TRBJ2-3 TRBV20-1 few CSARRSGSPSTDTQYF TGCAGTGCTCGACGTAGCGGGAGTCCTAGCACAGATACGCAGTATTTT
TRBD1 TRBJ1-2 TRBV4-3 many CASSPTDSDRGLYYGYTF TGCGCCAGCAGCCCAACCGATTCCGACAGGGGGCTTTACTATGGCTACACCTTC
TRBD2 TRBJ2-3 TRBV12-3/TRBV12-4 . CASSPLAGGPDTQYF TGTGCCAGCAGTCCACTAGCGGGAGGACCCGATACGCAGTATTTT
. TRBJ2-2 TRBV30 few CAWQPIANTGELFF TGTGCCTGGCAACCTATCGCGAACACCGGGGAGCTGTTTTTT
. TRBJ2-3 TRBV18 many CASSFYDTDTQYF TGTGCCAGCTCATTCTATGACACAGATACGCAGTATTTT
. TRBJ2-1 TRBV7-9 . CASSFPRGNEQFF TGTGCCAGCAGCTTCCCCCGGGGGAATGAGCAGTTCTTC
TRBD1 TRBJ2-5 TRBV27 . CASRGQGETQYF TGTGCCAGCAGAGGACAGGGGGAGACCCAGTACTTC
TRBD2 TRBJ2-7 TRBV7-6 few CASSSASGLSYEQYF TGTGCCAGCAGCTCGGCTAGCGGGCTCTCCTACGAGCAGTACTTC
. TRBJ1-1 TRBV7-9 few CASSVDGKMRAFF TGTGCCAGCAGCGTAGACGGGAAAATGAGAGCTTTCTTT
TRBD1 TRBJ1-1 TRBV7-8 . CASSTMTGRATEAFF TGTGCCAGCAGCACCATGACAGGGCGAGCCACTGAAGCTTTCTTT
TRBD1 TRBJ2-1 TRBV5-6 few CASSLQDRVGREQFF TGTGCCAGCAGCTTGCAGGACAGGGTAGGGAGAGAGCAGTTCTTC
. TRBJ1-4 TRBV20-1 . CSASPVNEKLFF TGCAGTGCTAGTCCGGTGAATGAAAAACTGTTTTTT
. TRBJ1-6 TRBV7-3 many CASSPRAGPNSPLHF TGTGCCAGCAGCCCGCGCGCAGGGCCGAATTCACCCCTCCACTTT